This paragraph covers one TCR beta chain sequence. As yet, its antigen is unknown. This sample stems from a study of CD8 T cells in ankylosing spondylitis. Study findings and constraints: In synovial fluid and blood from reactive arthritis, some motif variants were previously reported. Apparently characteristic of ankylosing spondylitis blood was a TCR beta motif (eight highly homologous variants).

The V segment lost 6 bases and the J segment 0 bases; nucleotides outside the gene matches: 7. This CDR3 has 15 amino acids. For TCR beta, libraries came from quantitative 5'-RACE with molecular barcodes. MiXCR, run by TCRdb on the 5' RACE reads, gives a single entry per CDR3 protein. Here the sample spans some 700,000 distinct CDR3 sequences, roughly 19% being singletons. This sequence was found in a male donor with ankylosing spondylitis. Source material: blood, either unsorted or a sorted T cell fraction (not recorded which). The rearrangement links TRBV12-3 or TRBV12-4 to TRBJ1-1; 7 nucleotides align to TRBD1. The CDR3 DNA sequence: TGTGCCAGCAGCCCGGGACAGAGAATGAACACTGAAGCTTTCTTT. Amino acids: CASSPGQRMNTEAFF.